The present T cell receptor (beta chain) was sequenced within a study of shared clonotypes between healthy human individuals. As for the study in general: Researchers drew samples from a couple of women and a few men aged 18 to 49. General study results and limits: Estimated clonotype richness was generally higher in naive than memory subsets. Only blood underwent sampling, and tissue repertoires likely differ.

V was shortened by 1 base and J by 5 bases, with 12 bases between the two germline ends. Germline loops: CDR1 SGHRS, CDR2 YFSETQ. This CDR3 spans 14 amino acids. TCRdb's copy holds only in-frame clones and misses some; the assay was immunoSEQ multiplex PCR. The sample includes about 700,000 clones, under 95% seen only once; the top ten take about a quarter. Naive CD8 cells lacked CD45RO, underwent positive selection for CCR7 and left out terminally differentiated effector memory CD45RA+ cells. As regards this clone: Its matching antigen is unknown.

What was sequenced was naive CD8+ T cells sorted from blood. The TCR originated in a man aged 30 to 39 in good health. The gene calls are TRBV5-1 and TRBJ1-1; D perhaps matches TRBD1 (6 bases). The CDR3 bases are TGCGCCAGCAGCTTGAGGGGGGCGGGGACTGAAGCTTTCTTT. Its protein is CASSLRGAGTEAFF. The variable domain in full, with the rest retrieved from reference TRBV5-1 and TRBJ1-1, is KAGVTQTPRYLIKTRGQQVTLSCSPISGHRSVSWYQQTPGQGLQFLFEYFSETQRNKGNFPGRFSGRQFSNSRSEMNVSTLELGDSALYLCASSLRGAGTEAFFGQGTRLTVV.